This T cell receptor beta chain is from a study of blood T cell repertoires in COVID-19. The wider study: Researchers got acute and convalescent COVID-19 samples from the United States, Italy and Spain.

V lost 3 bases and J 11 bases, leaving 14 bases between the germline ends. CDR1 is DFQATT and CDR2 is SNEGSKA in the germline V gene (reference sequence). CDR3 length: 13 residues. Per the study methods: For nucleated cells, counts were estimated from reference gene primer amplification. Assay: immunoSEQ multiplex PCR; the TCRdb copy retains only in-frame clones and omits some. V, J and clone size reflect that table, while D and trimming were determined from the DNA. The repertoire consists of around 53,000 clones, with 75% to 80% occurring once and the leading ten covering around two fifths. The receptor was derived from a man aged 65-85 years with active or convalescent COVID-19. Sequencing used peripheral blood. This chain joins TRBV20-1 and TRBJ1-6, with TRBD1 as a possible D gene (5 bases). CDR3 amino acids: CSASNRGEPPLHF. CDR3 DNA sequence: TGCAGTGCTAGTAATAGGGGTGAACCACCCCTCCACTTT.